This TCR beta chain emerged from a study of control samples from healthy donors and cancer patients. Profiled with immunoSEQ multiplex PCR; TCRdb holds only in-frame clones, not every one. The sample shows 98,000 or so clones, 82% of them seen only once. The CDR3 covers 14 residues. The ends lost 3 bases at V and 4 bases at J; junction bases unmatched: 6. The germline V gene has CDR1 SGDLS and CDR2 YYNGEE. This rearrangement joins TRBV9 to TRBJ1-2, with 7 bases identical to TRBD1. The sequencing input was blood. This sequence was found in a man younger than 35 in good health. The CDR3, as DNA: TGTGCCAGCAGCGCCGGGACAGTTTTCTATGGCTACACCTTC. It yields the protein CASSAGTVFYGYTF.